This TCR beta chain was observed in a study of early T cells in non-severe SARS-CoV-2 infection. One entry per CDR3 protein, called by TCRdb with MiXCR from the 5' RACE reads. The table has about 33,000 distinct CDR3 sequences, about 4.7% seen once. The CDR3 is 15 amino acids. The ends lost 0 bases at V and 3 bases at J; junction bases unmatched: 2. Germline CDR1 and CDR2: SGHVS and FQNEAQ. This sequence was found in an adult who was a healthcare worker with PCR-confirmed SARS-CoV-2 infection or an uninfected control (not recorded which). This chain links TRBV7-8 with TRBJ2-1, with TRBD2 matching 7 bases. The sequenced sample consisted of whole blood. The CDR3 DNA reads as TGTGCCAGCAGCTTAGCGGGGAGGGTCTACAATGAGCAGTTCTTC. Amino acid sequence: CASSLAGRVYNEQFF.